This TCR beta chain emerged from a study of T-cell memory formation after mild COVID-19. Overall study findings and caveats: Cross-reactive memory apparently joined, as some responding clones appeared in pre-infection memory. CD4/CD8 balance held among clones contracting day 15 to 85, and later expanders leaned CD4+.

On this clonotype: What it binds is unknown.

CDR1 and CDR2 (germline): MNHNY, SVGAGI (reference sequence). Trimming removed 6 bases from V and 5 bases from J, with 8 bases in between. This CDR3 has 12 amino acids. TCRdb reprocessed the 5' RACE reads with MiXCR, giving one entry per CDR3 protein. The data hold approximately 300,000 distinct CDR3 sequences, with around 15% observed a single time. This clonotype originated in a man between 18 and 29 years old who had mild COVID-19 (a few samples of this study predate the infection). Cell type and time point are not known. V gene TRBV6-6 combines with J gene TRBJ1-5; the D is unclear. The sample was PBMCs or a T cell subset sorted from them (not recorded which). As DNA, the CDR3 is TGTGCCAGCAGGGAGACTCATCAGCCCCAGCATTTT. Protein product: CASRETHQPQHF.